Listed below are T cell receptor beta chains from one sample, sequenced in a study of lymphopenia after photon versus proton radiotherapy. Clones were read by immunoSEQ multiplex PCR, and TCRdb kept only the in-frame ones, dropping some. Among several thousand clones listed, 88% were seen once. The sequences come from peripheral blood, collected from a patient treated with photon-based radiotherapy. The receptors were gathered from a man at least 80 years old with cholangiocarcinoma. CDR3s include the opening cysteine and the closing phenylalanine or tryptophan. Fields, in order: V gene, D gene, clone size, J gene, CDR3 protein, CDR3 DNA. A D gene is named only where the DNA matches it firmly. Expanded clones are given a class, and other clones once, few, many or no size at all.

TRBV27,.,.,TRBJ2-1,CASSTHPRQEAYNEQFF,TGTGCCAGCAGTACCCACCCTCGGCAGGAGGCCTACAATGAGCAGTTCTTC
TRBV6-5,.,.,TRBJ2-2,CASSYSWGNTGELFF,TGTGCCAGCAGTTACTCGTGGGGTAACACCGGGGAGCTGTTTTTT
TRBV18,.,.,TRBJ2-3,CASSLAPGNTDTQYF,TGTGCCAGCTCACTAGCCCCGGGGAACACAGATACGCAGTATTTT
TRBV19,.,.,TRBJ1-2,CASSRRLLANYGYTF,TGTGCCAGTAGTCGTCGACTGCTGGCTAACTATGGCTACACCTTC
TRBV15,.,.,TRBJ2-1,CATSLPHRGEQFF,TGTGCCACCAGCCTCCCGCACCGGGGGGAGCAGTTCTTC
TRBV19,.,.,TRBJ1-1,CASSMGGGTEAFF,TGTGCCAGTAGTATGGGCGGGGGTACTGAAGCTTTCTTT
TRBV27,.,once,TRBJ2-3,CASSFDYRGVRDTQYF,TGTGCCAGCAGTTTCGATTATCGCGGGGTTCGAGATACGCAGTATTTT
TRBV10-3,.,.,TRBJ2-5,CAISESPWEDRETQYF,TGTGCCATCAGTGAGTCGCCGTGGGAGGACAGGGAGACCCAGTACTTC
TRBV2,.,few,TRBJ1-5,CASSRLSGFNQPQHF,TGTGCCAGCAGTCGTCTGTCAGGATTCAATCAGCCCCAGCATTTT
TRBV27,TRBD1,few,TRBJ1-4,CASRGTATNEKLFF,TGTGCCAGCAGAGGGACAGCAACTAATGAAAAACTGTTTTTT
TRBV7-9,TRBD1,.,TRBJ2-7,CASSPMDRAYEQYF,TGTGCCAGCAGCCCGATGGACAGGGCGTACGAGCAGTACTTC
TRBV7-6,TRBD2,.,TRBJ2-5,CASSFGGGQETQYF,TGTGCCAGCAGCTTTGGGGGGGGGCAAGAGACCCAGTACTTC
TRBV7-3,.,.,TRBJ1-1,CASSPGQNTEAFF,TGTGCCAGCAGCCCGGGACAGAACACTGAAGCTTTCTTT
TRBV6-5,.,.,TRBJ1-2,CASSYSGAQAYAF,TGTGCCAGCAGTTACTCGGGCGCGCAAGCTTATGCATTC
TRBV7-2,TRBD1,once,TRBJ1-2,CASSRVPGQGNYGYTF,TGTGCCAGCAGTAGAGTACCGGGACAGGGTAACTATGGCTACACCTTC
TRBV7-8,TRBD1,.,TRBJ2-2,CASSTHRQGTFLGELFF,TGTGCCAGCAGCACCCACAGACAGGGAACCTTTTTGGGGGAGCTGTTTTTT
TRBV19,.,few,TRBJ1-2,CASSIGGVPNYGYTF,TGTGCCAGTAGTATCGGAGGGGTCCCTAACTATGGCTACACCTTC